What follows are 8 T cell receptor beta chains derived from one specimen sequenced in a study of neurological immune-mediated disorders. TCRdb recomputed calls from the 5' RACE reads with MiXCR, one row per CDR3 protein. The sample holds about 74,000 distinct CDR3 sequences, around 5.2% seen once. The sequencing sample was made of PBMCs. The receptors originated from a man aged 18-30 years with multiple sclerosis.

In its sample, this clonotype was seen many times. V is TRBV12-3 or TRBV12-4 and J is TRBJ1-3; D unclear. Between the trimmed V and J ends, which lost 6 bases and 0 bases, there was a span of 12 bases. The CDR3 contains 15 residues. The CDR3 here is CASSRRVGSGNTIYF. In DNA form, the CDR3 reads TGTGCCAGCAGCCGCCGGGTGGGCTCTGGAAACACCATATATTTT.

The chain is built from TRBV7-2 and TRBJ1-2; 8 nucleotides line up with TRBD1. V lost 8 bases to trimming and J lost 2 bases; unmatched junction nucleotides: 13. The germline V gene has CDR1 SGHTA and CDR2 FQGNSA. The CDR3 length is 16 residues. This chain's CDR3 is CASGGGAGQANYGYTF. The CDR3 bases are TGTGCCAGCGGGGGGGGTGCGGGACAGGCGAACTATGGCTACACCTTC.

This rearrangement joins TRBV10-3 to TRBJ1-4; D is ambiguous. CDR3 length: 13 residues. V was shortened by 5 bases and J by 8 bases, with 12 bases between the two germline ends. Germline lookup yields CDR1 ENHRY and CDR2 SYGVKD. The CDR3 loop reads CAISRGREEKLFF. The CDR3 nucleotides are TGTGCCATCAGTCGAGGGCGGGAGGAAAAACTGTTTTTT.

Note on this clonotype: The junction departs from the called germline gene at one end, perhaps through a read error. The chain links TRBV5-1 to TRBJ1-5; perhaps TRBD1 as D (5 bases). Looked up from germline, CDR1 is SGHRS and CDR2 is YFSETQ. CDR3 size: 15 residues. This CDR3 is CASSASGGRNQPQNF. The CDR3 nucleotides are TGCGCCAGCAGCGCCTCCGGGGGTAGGAACCAGCCCCAGAATTTT.

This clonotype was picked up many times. CDR3 in DNA: TGTGCCAGCAGCTTAACGGGGGCGAACACCGGGGAGCTGTTTTTT. Its protein is CASSLTGANTGELFF. The rearrangement links TRBV7-2 to TRBJ2-2; D is perhaps TRBD2 (6 bases). Trimming cost V 2 bases and J 0 bases, with 7 bases left between them. CDR1 is SGHTA, CDR2 FQGNSA, per germline. The CDR3 runs 15 residues.

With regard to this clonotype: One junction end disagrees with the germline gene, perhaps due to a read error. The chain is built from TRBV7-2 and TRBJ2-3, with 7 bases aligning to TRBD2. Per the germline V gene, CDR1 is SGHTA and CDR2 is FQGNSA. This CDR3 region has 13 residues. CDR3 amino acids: CANSLFQRDSQYF. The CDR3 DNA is TGTGCCAACAGCTTATTCCAGCGGGATTCGCAGTATTTT.

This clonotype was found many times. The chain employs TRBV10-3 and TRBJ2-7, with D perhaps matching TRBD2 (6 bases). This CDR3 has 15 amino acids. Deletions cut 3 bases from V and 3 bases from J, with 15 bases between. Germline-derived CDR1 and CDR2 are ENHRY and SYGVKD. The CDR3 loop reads CAISDRASDHYEQYF. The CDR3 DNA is TGTGCCATCAGTGACCGGGCTAGCGACCACTACGAGCAGTACTTC.

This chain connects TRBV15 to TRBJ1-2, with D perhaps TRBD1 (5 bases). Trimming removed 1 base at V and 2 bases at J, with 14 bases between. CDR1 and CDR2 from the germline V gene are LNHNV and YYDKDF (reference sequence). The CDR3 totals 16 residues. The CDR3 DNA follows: TGTGCCACCAGCAGAGGGGTGGGCAGGGACAACTATGGCTACACCTTC. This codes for CATSRGVGRDNYGYTF.